The 13 T cell receptor beta chains presented below share a single source sample, sequenced in a study of shared clonotypes between healthy human individuals. Sequenced by immunoSEQ multiplex PCR; TCRdb stores in-frame clones only, minus some. The sample has over a million clones; 95% to 97% are singletons. The source material was naive CD4+ T cells sorted from blood. Subset given: CD45RA+ positively selected. All receptors derive from a man between 25 and 39 years old in good health.

This clone appeared once. The gene calls are TRBV7-8 and TRBJ1-4; the D gene is possibly TRBD1 (6 bases). From germline, CDR1 is SGHVS and CDR2 FQNEAQ. With 4 bases removed from V and 8 bases from J, the gap between germline ends came to 20 bases. CDR3 length: 16 residues. The CDR3 loop is CASSSVGGGQAEKLFF. DNA of the CDR3: TGTGCCAGCAGCTCCGTCGGGGGGGGGCAAGCCGAAAAACTGTTTTTT. The variable domain in full, completed from reference TRBV7-8 and TRBJ1-4, reads GAGVSQSPRYKVAKRGQDVALRCDPISGHVSLFWYQQALGQGPEFLTYFQNEAQLDKSGLPSDRFFAERPEGSVSTLKIQRTQQEDSAVYLCASSSVGGGQAEKLFFGSGTQLSVL.

V usage is TRBV28 and J usage is TRBJ1-5, with D possibly TRBD1 on 6 matching bases. The CDR3 loop spans 13 amino acids. V was cut by 10 bases and J by 3 bases, with 13 bases left in between. Germline-derived CDR1 and CDR2 are MDHEN and SYDVKM. The CDR3 DNA reads TGTGCCACCCAGGGGCCGTACAATCAGCCCCAGCATTTT. It yields the protein CATQGPYNQPQHF.

The rearrangement joins TRBV4-1 to TRBJ2-7; TRBD2 aligns across 10 bases. V trimming: 1 base; J trimming: 2 bases; junction bases outside the gene matches: 8. This CDR3 has 17 amino acids. Germline values: CDR1 MGHRA, CDR2 YSYEKL. CDR3 region: CASSQVSGRASAYEQYF. DNA for the CDR3: TGCGCCAGCAGCCAAGTCAGCGGGAGGGCCTCTGCCTACGAGCAGTACTTC.

Notes on this clone: It is unclear where the CDR3 begins or ends on the DNA, so no DNA is shown, and the CDR3 is as TCRdb lists it. This rearrangement joins TRBV21-1 to TRBJ1-4. TRBV21-1 is reported as a pseudogene. Termini included, the CDR3 measures 15 amino acids. CDR3 region: CASSFGDGAHEKLFF.

The chain uses TRBV5-4 and TRBJ1-3; no firm D call. The CDR3 sequence is 13 residues long. The germline CDR1 and CDR2 sequences are SGHNT and YYREEE (reference sequence). Trimming took 4 bases from V and 0 from J, leaving 5 bases between them. The CDR3 here is CASSMTSGNTIYF. In nucleotides, the CDR3 is TGTGCCAGCAGCATGACCTCTGGAAACACCATATATTTT.

The gene calls are TRBV29-1 and TRBJ2-7; 10 nucleotides agree with TRBD2. The CDR3 runs to 16 residues. The junction had 9 bases not matched to a gene; V was cut back by 2 bases and J by 2 bases. The germline CDR1 and CDR2 sequences are SQVTM and ANQGSEA. The CDR3 spells CSVEISGLARPYEQYF. CDR3 nucleotides: TGCAGCGTTGAAATTTCGGGACTAGCGAGACCCTACGAGCAGTACTTC.

The chain uses TRBV30 and TRBJ1-5; D remains ambiguous. Germline CDR1 is GTSNPN and CDR2 is SVGIG (reference sequence). Deletions cut 3 bases from V and 2 bases from J, with 8 bases between. The length of the CDR3 is 13 residues. The CDR3 reads CAWSPQGNQPQHF. The CDR3 bases are TGTGCCTGGAGCCCCCAGGGCAATCAGCCCCAGCATTTT.

About this clone itself: The same CDR3 arises from other DNA sequences in this sample as well. The J gene is TRBJ2-4, the V gene TRBV5-6; D is unresolved. Germline-derived CDR1 and CDR2 are SGHDT and YYEEEE. The CDR3 has 12 residues. V was shortened by 0 bases and J by 6 bases, with 4 bases between the two germline ends. CDR3 protein: CASSLGRNIQYF. CDR3 bases: TGTGCCAGCAGCTTGGGTAGAAACATTCAGTACTTC.

This clone is a singleton in its sample. V gene TRBV2 combines with J gene TRBJ2-1; D tentatively fits TRBD1 or TRBD2 (5 bases each). Trimming stripped 4 bases from V and 1 base from J, with 20 bases between. The CDR3 totals 18 residues. Germline CDR1 and CDR2: SNHLY and FYNNEI. The CDR3 DNA is TGTGCCAGCAGTGCGAGGGCAGGGTGGATCGGATCCTACAATGAGCAGTTCTTC. Its protein is CASSARAGWIGSYNEQFF.

The chain carries TRBV15 and TRBJ2-3; TRBD2 matches 9 bases. The CDR3 contains 14 residues. J lost 4 bases, V lost 5 bases, and 4 bases had no gene match. The germline V gene encodes CDR1 LNHNV and CDR2 YYDKDF (reference sequence). CDR3 protein: CATSRAGGPDTQYF. As DNA, the CDR3 is TGTGCCACCAGCCGGGCGGGAGGGCCAGATACGCAGTATTTT. Full variable domain (remainder filled in from reference TRBV15 and TRBJ2-3): DAMVIQNPRYQVTQFGKPVTLSCSQTLNHNVMYWYQQKSSQAPKLLFHYYDKDFNNEADTPDNFQSRRPNTSFCFLDIRSPGLGDTAMYLCATSRAGGPDTQYFGPGTRLTVL.

The V and J genes are TRBV10-1 and TRBJ2-1; 7 nucleotides match TRBD2. CDR3 length: 17 amino acids. CDR1 and CDR2 from the germline V gene are WNHNN and SYGVQD (reference sequence). J lost 7 bases, V lost 0 bases, and 12 bases had no gene match. The CDR3 bases are TGCGCCAGCAGTGAGTCGATCGCGGGAGTAGGCACAAATGAGCAGTTCTTC. Protein: CASSESIAGVGTNEQFF.

The chain's CDR3 is CASWTLYSNQPQHF. CDR3 bases: TGTGCCAGTTGGACACTTTATAGCAATCAGCCCCAGCATTTT. This chain connects TRBV19 to TRBJ1-5; tentative D call: TRBD1 (5 bases). The CDR3 is 14 residues long. Germline V CDR1 and CDR2: LNHDA, SQIVND (reference sequence). Trimming took off 8 bases at V and 0 bases at J, with 11 bases between the two ends.

This sequence joins TRBV5-4 and TRBJ2-7, with 8 bases aligning to TRBD1. Trimming cost V 4 bases and J 5 bases; bases outside gene matches: 5. This CDR3 has 13 amino acids. Germline loops: CDR1 SGHNT, CDR2 YYREEE (reference sequence). Here the CDR3 DNA reads TGTGCCAGCAGCCTCAAGACAGGGGACGAGCAGTACTTC. Translated: CASSLKTGDEQYF.